Given below is one T cell receptor beta chain in context. Its antigen is currently unknown. These data originate in a study of OX40 agonist ivuxolimab in advanced cancers. For the study at large: The study enrolled dose-escalation patients with hepatocellular carcinoma, melanoma, renal cell or head and neck cancer. Three patients had partial responses: one hepatocellular carcinoma, two cutaneous melanoma. General study findings and limits: Low levels of normalized T-cell clonal expansion also appeared in some nonresponders.

This CDR3 is 14 amino acids long. Germline CDR1 is KGHSH and CDR2 is LQKENI. V gave up 2 bases and J gave up 6 bases; unmatched junction bases: 1. Assay used: immunoSEQ multiplex PCR; TCRdb lists only in-frame clones, some missing. The profile shows tens of thousands of clones, about 86% of them singletons. The rearrangement uses TRBV18 and TRBJ1-6; 7 bases map to TRBD1. Source: CD4+ or CD8+ T cells sorted from blood, taken in a trial of the OX40 agonist ivuxolimab. The receptor was isolated from an adult with an advanced solid tumor such as melanoma, head and neck, liver or kidney cancer. CDR3 protein: CASSPYRGNSPLHF. CDR3 sequence (DNA): TGTGCCAGCTCACCATACAGGGGTAATTCACCCCTCCACTTT. The entire variable domain, with the rest obtained from reference TRBV18 and TRBJ1-6, is as follows: NAGVMQNPRHLVRRRGQEARLRCSPMKGHSHVYWYRQLPEEGLKFMVYLQKENIIDESGMPKERFSAEFPKEGPSILRIQQVVRGDSAAYFCASSPYRGNSPLHFGNGTRLTVT.